Following are 12 T cell receptor beta chains from one sample sequenced in a study of blood T cell repertoires in COVID-19. The repertoire was sequenced with immunoSEQ multiplex PCR; TCRdb's copy has only in-frame clones and lacks some. The sample carries about 210,000 clones, around 83% recorded once. The source material was peripheral blood. The receptors shown here come from a woman aged 70 to 79 with COVID-19, enrolled during active disease.

This chain uses TRBV5-8 with TRBJ1-1, with 8 bases that match TRBD1. The germline V gene has CDR1 SGHTS and CDR2 YDEGEE. The trim removed 4 bases at V and 5 bases at J, leaving 10 bases unmatched. This CDR3 spans 15 amino acids. Here the CDR3 reads CASSRDGQGATEAFF. CDR3 bases: TGTGCCAGCAGCCGGGATGGGCAGGGGGCTACTGAAGCTTTCTTT.

The chain has TRBV18 and TRBJ2-7, with 8 positions matching TRBD2. The CDR3 loop spans 15 amino acids. V was pared by 3 bases and J by 6 bases, with 10 bases of the junction left unmatched. Germline V gives CDR1 KGHSH, CDR2 LQKENI. The CDR3, as DNA: TGTGCCAGCTCACCCCCCCAAGCGGGAGCGGGCGAGCAGTACTTC. It is translated as CASSPPQAGAGEQYF.

V gene TRBV2 combines with J gene TRBJ2-3, with D maybe TRBD2 (8 bases). The CDR3 spans 16 residues. Germline V gene data show CDR1 as SNHLY and CDR2 as FYNNEI. Deletions cut 7 bases from V and 1 base from J, with 18 bases between. CDR3 in amino acids: CASTGGRAGGTDTQYF. The CDR3 bases are TGTGCCAGCACAGGGGGAAGAGCGGGGGGCACAGATACGCAGTATTTT.

This clone has only one observation. CDR3 nucleotide sequence: TGTGCCAGCAGCTTAGACACAGGTTCAACCTACGAGCAGTACTTC. It specifies CASSLDTGSTYEQYF. This chain joins TRBV11-3 and TRBJ2-7; tentatively, D is TRBD1 (5 bases). CDR1 is SGHNT, CDR2 YENEEA, per germline. The CDR3 runs to 15 residues. Deletions cut 0 bases from V and 2 bases from J, with 11 bases between.

This clone was counted many times. The V gene is TRBV7-9, the J gene TRBJ2-5, with a possible D match to TRBD2 (5 bases). Trimming left V 4 bases short and J 2 bases short, with 11 bases between. Germline CDR1 is SEHNR and CDR2 is FQNEAQ (reference sequence). The CDR3 has 14 amino acids. As DNA, the CDR3 is TGTGCCAGCAGCTCCTTGAGCGGACAAGAGACCCAGTACTTC. Encoded protein: CASSSLSGQETQYF.

The rearrangement uses TRBV4-1 and TRBJ1-1, with D perhaps TRBD1 (5 bases). The CDR3 sequence is 15 residues long. In germline, CDR1 is MGHRA, CDR2 YSYEKL. Trimming shortened V by 6 bases and J by 0 bases, and 14 bases separated the two germline ends. CDR3 sequence (DNA): TGCGCCAGCAGTCGAGCGGGGGTTATGAACACTGAAGCTTTCTTT. It encodes CASSRAGVMNTEAFF.

This clone was seen only a few times. The V and J genes are TRBV4-1 and TRBJ1-2; D perhaps matches TRBD1 (6 bases). The V and J ends lost 3 bases and 5 bases respectively, with 19 bases between them. From germline, CDR1 is MGHRA and CDR2 YSYEKL. The CDR3 totals 16 residues. For the CDR3, the DNA is TGCGCCAGCAGCCATTTCGGTGGGGGGGCGGGTTATGGCTACACCTTC. Its protein product is CASSHFGGGAGYGYTF.

This chain links TRBV27 with TRBJ2-5; 13 nucleotides agree with TRBD2. The CDR3 sequence is 15 residues long. Germline V gene lookup returns CDR1 MNHEY and CDR2 SMNVEV (reference sequence). Unmatched junction bases numbered 5, after V lost 5 bases and J lost 5 bases. CDR3 in amino acids: CASSPGTSGEETQYF. DNA of the CDR3: TGTGCCAGCAGTCCCGGGACTAGCGGGGAGGAGACCCAGTACTTC.

The rearrangement uses TRBV13 and TRBJ2-3; TRBD2 matches 11 bases. With V trimmed by 4 bases and J by 5 bases, 5 bases remained unmatched. Looked up from germline, CDR1 is PRHDT and CDR2 is FYEKMQ (reference sequence). The CDR3 spans 15 residues. The CDR3 DNA reads TGTGCCAGCAGCTCCTTGACTAGCGGGAAAGATACGCAGTATTTT. It translates to CASSSLTSGKDTQYF.

The chain joins TRBV3-1 (or the pseudogene TRBV3-2) to TRBJ2-3, with unresolved D. V was clipped by 5 bases and J by 1 base, with 16 bases between them. The CDR3 has 16 amino acids. CDR1 and CDR2 (germline): LGHDT, YNNKEL (reference sequence). CDR3 in amino acids: CASSSRRSVGTDTQYF. Written as DNA, the CDR3 is TGTGCCAGCAGCTCCCGACGGAGCGTAGGCACAGATACGCAGTATTTT.

The V call is TRBV9, the J call TRBJ1-1; 10 nucleotides align to TRBD1. Trimming took 5 bases from V and 4 from J; bases not matched to a gene: 2. Germline CDR1 and CDR2: SGDLS and YYNGEE. The CDR3 extends over 13 amino acids. In DNA, the CDR3 is TGTGCCAGCAGAGGACAGGGGGGCACTGAAGCTTTCTTT. Translating gives CASRGQGGTEAFF.

The chain has TRBV27 and TRBJ1-5, with D hard to call. The CDR3 is 14 residues long. V shed 8 bases and J shed 9 bases, with 20 bases lying between them. Germline CDR1 and CDR2: MNHEY and SMNVEV (reference sequence). In nucleotides, the CDR3 is TGTGCCAGCTCTCCTGGGCGGGCTCAGCTGCCCCAGCATTTT. Translated, it gives CASSPGRAQLPQHF.